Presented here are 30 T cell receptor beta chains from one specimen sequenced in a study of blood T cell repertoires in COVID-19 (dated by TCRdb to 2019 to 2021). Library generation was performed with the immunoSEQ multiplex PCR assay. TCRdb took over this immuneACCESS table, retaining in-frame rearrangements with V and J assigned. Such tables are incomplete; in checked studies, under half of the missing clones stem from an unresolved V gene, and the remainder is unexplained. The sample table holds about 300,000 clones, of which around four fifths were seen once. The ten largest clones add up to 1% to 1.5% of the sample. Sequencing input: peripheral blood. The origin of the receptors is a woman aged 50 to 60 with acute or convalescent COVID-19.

CDR3 in amino acids: CASSQIPGDEQYF. CDR3 coding DNA: TGTGCCAGCTCACAAATTCCCGGGGACGAGCAGTACTTC. The rearrangement links TRBV18 to TRBJ2-7, with D perhaps matching TRBD2 (5 bases). Germline V gene data show CDR1 as KGHSH and CDR2 as LQKENI. This CDR3 spans 13 amino acids. V was trimmed by 4 bases and J by 5 bases, leaving 12 bases between them.

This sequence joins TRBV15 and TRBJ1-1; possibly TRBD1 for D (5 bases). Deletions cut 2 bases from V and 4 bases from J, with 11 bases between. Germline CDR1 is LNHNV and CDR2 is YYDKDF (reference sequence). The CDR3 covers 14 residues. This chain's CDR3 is CATSRSAGGTEAFF. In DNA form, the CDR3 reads TGTGCCACCAGCAGATCCGCCGGGGGCACTGAAGCTTTCTTT.

The CDR3 loop reads CASSLNGGGPAGELFF. Here the CDR3 DNA reads TGCGCCAGCAGCTTGAACGGCGGGGGACCGGCCGGGGAGCTGTTTTTT. The genes are TRBV5-1 and TRBJ2-2, with 7 nucleotides matching TRBD2. CDR3 length: 16 residues. Germline CDR1 SGHRS, CDR2 YFSETQ. Losses at the gene ends were 1 base for V and 6 bases for J; bases not matched to a gene: 9.

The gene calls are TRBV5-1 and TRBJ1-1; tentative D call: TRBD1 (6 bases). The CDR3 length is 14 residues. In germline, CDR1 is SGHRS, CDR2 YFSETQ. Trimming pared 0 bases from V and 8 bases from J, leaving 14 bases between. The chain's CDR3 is CASSLVGQSTEAFF. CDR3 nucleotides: TGCGCCAGCAGCTTGGTTGGACAGTCAACGGAAGCTTTCTTT.

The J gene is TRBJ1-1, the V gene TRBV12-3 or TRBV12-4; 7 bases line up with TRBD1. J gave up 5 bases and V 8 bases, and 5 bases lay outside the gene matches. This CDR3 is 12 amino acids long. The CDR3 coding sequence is TGTGCCAGCCTCCAGGGGGAGACTGAAGCTTTCTTT. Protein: CASLQGETEAFF.

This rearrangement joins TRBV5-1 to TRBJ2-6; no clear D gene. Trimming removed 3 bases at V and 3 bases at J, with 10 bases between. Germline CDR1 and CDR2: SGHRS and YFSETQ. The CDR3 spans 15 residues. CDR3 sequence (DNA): TGCGCCAGCAGCTCTGAGGTATTTGGGGCCAACGTCCTGACTTTC. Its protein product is CASSSEVFGANVLTF.

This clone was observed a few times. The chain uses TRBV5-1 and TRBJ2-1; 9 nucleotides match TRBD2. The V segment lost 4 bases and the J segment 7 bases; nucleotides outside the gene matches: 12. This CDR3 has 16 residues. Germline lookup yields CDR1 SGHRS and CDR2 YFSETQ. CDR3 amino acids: CASSLGWAGGPNEQFF. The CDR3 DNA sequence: TGCGCCAGCAGCCTTGGATGGGCGGGAGGGCCAAATGAGCAGTTCTTC. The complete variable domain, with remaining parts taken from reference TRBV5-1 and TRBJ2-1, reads KAGVTQTPRYLIKTRGQQVTLSCSPISGHRSVSWYQQTPGQGLQFLFEYFSETQRNKGNFPGRFSGRQFSNSRSEMNVSTLELGDSALYLCASSLGWAGGPNEQFFGPGTRLTVL.

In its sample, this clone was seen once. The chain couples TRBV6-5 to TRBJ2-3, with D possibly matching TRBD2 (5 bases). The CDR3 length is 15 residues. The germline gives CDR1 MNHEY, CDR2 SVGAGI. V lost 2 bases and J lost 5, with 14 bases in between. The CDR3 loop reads CASSYGVGALDTQYF. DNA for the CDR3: TGTGCCAGCAGTTACGGCGTGGGAGCCTTAGATACGCAGTATTTT.

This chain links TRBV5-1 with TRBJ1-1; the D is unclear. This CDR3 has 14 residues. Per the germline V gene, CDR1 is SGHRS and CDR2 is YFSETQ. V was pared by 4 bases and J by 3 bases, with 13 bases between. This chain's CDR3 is CASSLQWGDTEAFF. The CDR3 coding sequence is TGCGCCAGCAGCCTTCAGTGGGGAGACACTGAAGCTTTCTTT.

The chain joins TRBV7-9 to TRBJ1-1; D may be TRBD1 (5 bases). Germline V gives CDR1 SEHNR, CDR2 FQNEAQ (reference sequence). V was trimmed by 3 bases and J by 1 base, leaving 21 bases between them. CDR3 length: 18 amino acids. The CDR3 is CASSFKEGPGYRNTEAFF. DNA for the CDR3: TGTGCCAGCAGCTTCAAGGAGGGACCGGGTTACCGGAACACTGAAGCTTTCTTT. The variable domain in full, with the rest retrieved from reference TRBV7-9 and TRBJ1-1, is DTGVSQNPRHKITKRGQNVTFRCDPISEHNRLYWYRQTLGQGPEFLTYFQNEAQLEKSRLLSDRFSAERPKGSFSTLEIQRTEQGDSAMYLCASSFKEGPGYRNTEAFFGQGTRLTVV.

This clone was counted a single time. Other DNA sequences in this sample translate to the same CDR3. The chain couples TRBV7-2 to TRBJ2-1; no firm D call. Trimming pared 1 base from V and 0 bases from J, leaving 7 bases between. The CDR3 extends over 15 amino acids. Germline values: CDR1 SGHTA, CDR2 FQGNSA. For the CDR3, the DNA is TGTGCCAGCAGCTTAGAGCCGTCCTCCTACAATGAGCAGTTCTTC. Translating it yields CASSLEPSSYNEQFF.

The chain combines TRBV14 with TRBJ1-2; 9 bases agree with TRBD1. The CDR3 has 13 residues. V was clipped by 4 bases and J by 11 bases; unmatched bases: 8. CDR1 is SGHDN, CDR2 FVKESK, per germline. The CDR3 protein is CASSREGQGRYTF. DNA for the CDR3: TGTGCCAGCAGCCGGGAGGGACAGGGACGATACACCTTC.

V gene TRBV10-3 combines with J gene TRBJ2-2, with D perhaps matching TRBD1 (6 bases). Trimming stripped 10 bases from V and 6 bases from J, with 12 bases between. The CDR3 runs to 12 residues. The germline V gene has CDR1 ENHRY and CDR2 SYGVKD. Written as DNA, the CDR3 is TGTGCCACCGGGACAAATTCCGGGGAGCTGTTTTTT. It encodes CATGTNSGELFF.

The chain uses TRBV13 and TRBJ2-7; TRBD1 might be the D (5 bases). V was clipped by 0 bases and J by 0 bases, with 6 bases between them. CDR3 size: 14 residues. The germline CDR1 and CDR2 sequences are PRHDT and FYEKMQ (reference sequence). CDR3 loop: CASSLGDISYEQYV. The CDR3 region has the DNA TGTGCCAGCAGCTTAGGGGACATCTCCTACGAGCAGTACGTC.

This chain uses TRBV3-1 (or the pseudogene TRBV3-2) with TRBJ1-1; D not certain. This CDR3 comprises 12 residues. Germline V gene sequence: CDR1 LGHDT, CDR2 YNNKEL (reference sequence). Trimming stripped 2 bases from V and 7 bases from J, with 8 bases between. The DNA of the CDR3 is TGTGCCAGCAGCCAAAACAGCCTTGAAGCTTTCTTT. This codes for CASSQNSLEAFF.

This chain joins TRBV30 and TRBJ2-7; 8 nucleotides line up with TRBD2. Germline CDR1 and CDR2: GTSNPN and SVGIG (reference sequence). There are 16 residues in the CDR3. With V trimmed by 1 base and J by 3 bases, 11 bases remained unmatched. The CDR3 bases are TGTGCCTGGAGTGCCTGCGGGGGGCGTATTCACTACGAGCAGTACGTC. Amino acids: CAWSACGGRIHYEQYV.

The CDR3 reads CASSPGKLYGYTF. The CDR3 coding sequence is TGCGCCAGCAGTCCAGGGAAGCTCTATGGCTACACCTTC. The V and J genes are TRBV10-1 and TRBJ1-2, with D maybe TRBD1 (5 bases). Looked up from germline, CDR1 is WNHNN and CDR2 is SYGVQD (reference sequence). The CDR3 runs 13 residues. V lost 5 bases and J 4 bases, leaving 11 bases between the germline ends.

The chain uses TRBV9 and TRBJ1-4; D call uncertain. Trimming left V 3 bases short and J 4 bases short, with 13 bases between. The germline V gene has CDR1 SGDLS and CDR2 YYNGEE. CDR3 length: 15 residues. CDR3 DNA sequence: TGTGCCAGCAGCGATTTCGGGGATAGTAATGAAAAACTGTTTTTT. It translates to CASSDFGDSNEKLFF.

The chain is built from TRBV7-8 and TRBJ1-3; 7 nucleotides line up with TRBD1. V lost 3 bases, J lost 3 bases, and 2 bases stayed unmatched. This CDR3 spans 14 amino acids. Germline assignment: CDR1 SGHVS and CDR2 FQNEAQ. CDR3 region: CASSFGDSGNTIYF. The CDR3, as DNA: TGTGCCAGCAGCTTTGGGGACAGTGGAAACACCATATATTTT.

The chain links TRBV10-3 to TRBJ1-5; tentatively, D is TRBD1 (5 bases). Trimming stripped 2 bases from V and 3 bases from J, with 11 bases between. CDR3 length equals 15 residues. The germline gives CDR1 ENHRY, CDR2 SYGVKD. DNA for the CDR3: TGTGCCATCAGTGAGACGACAGTTCTCAATCAGCCCCAGCATTTT. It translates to CAISETTVLNQPQHF.

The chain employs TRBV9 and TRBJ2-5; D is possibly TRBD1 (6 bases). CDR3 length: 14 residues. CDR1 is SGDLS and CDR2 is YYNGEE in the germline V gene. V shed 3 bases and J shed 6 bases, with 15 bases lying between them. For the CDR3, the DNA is TGTGCCAGCAGCGCCTTACAGGGTGAAAAGACCCAGTACTTC. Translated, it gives CASSALQGEKTQYF.

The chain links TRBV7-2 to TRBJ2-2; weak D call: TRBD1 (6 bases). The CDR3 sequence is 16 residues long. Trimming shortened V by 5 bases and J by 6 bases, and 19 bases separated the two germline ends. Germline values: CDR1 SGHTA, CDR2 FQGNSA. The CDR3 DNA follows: TGTGCCAGCAGCCCACCCGGACAGCTCGGATCCGGGGAGCTGTTTTTT. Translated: CASSPPGQLGSGELFF. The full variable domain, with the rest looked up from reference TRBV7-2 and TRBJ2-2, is GAGVSQSPSNKVTEKGKDVELRCDPISGHTALYWYRQSLGQGLEFLIYFQGNSAPDKSGLPSDRFSAERTGGSVSTLTIQRTQQEDSAVYLCASSPPGQLGSGELFFGEGSRLTVL.

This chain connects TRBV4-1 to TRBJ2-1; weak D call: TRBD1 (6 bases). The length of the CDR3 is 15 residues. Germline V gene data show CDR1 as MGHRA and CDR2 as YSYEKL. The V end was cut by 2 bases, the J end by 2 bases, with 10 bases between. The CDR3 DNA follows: TGCGCCAGCAGCCAAAGGGGGATCGCCTACAATGAGCAGTTCTTC. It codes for CASSQRGIAYNEQFF.

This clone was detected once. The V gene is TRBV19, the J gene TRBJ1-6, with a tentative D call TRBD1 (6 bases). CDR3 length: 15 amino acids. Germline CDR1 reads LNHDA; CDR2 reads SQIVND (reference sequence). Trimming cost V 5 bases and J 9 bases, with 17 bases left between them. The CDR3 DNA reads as TGTGCCAGTAGTCCCCGAGCAGGGGACCCTTCACCCCTCCACTTT. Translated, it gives CASSPRAGDPSPLHF.

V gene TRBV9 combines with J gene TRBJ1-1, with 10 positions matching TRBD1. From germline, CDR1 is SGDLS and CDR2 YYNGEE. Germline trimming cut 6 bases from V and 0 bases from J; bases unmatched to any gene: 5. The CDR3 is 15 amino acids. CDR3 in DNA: TGTGCCAGCAATAGACAGGGGGCCATGAACACTGAAGCTTTCTTT. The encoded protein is CASNRQGAMNTEAFF.

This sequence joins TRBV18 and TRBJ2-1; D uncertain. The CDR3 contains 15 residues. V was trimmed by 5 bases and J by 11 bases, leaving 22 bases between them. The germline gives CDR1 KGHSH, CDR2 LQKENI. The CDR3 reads CASSMESGLFPQQFF. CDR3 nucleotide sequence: TGTGCCAGCTCAATGGAATCTGGGCTTTTCCCCCAGCAGTTCTTC.

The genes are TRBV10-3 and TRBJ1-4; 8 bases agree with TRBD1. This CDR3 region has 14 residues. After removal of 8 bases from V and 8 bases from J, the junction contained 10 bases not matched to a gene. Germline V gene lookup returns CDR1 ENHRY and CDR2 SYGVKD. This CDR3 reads CAISSTGENEKLFF. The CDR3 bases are TGTGCCATCTCGTCGACAGGGGAGAACGAAAAACTGTTTTTT.

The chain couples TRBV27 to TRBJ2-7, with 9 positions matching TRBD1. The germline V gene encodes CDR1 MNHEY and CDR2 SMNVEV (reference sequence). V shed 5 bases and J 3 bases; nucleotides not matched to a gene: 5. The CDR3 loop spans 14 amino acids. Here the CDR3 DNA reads TGTGCCAGCAGTCAACAGGGGGCTAACTACGAGCAGTACTTC. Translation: CASSQQGANYEQYF.

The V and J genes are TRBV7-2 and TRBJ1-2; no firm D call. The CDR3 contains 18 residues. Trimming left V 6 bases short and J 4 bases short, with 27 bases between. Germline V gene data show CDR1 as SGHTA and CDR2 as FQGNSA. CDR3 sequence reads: CASSPQAGVPTLLYGYTF. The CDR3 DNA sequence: TGTGCCAGCAGTCCCCAGGCTGGCGTCCCTACACTTCTCTATGGCTACACCTTC.

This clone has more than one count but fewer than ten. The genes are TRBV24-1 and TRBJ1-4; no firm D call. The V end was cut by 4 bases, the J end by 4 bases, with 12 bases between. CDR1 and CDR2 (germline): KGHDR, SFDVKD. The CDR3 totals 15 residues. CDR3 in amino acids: CATSEKWGDNEKLFF. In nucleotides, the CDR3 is TGTGCCACCAGTGAAAAGTGGGGAGATAATGAAAAACTGTTTTTT.